The 28 T cell receptor beta chains presented below share a single source sample, sequenced in a study of cytomegalovirus exposure and HLA in healthy donors. Primers for the PCR totalled 60 Vbeta and 13 Jbeta. The method was immunoSEQ multiplex PCR; TCRdb's version includes in-frame clones alone and lacks a portion of them. The sample lists approximately 120,000 clones; about 68% were seen once. Material: PBMCs. The receptors were gathered from a man in his forties or fifties in good health and CMV-seropositive.

The chain uses TRBV5-6 and TRBJ2-3, with 9 nucleotides matching TRBD1. Germline V gene sequence: CDR1 SGHDT, CDR2 YYEEEE. V trimming: 6 bases; J trimming: 7 bases; junction bases outside the gene matches: 12. The CDR3 consists of 15 residues. The CDR3 here is CASTTTGGGSYTQYF. CDR3 nucleotide sequence: TGTGCCAGCACCACAACAGGGGGCGGGTCATATACGCAGTATTTT.

The chain carries TRBV5-1 and TRBJ2-5; weak D call: TRBD2 (7 bases). The CDR3 has 13 amino acids. Trimming removed 5 bases from V and 3 bases from J, with 11 bases in between. Germline V gene sequence: CDR1 SGHRS, CDR2 YFSETQ. CDR3 sequence: CASSRGGEETQYF. Here the CDR3 DNA reads TGCGCCAGCAGTAGGGGGGGGGAAGAGACCCAGTACTTC.

The V and J genes are TRBV7-9 and TRBJ1-1; TRBD1 might be the D (5 bases). From germline, CDR1 is SEHNR and CDR2 FQNEAQ (reference sequence). V dropped 3 bases and J dropped 4 bases, with 12 bases sitting between them. The CDR3 runs 14 residues. The CDR3 sequence is CASSFVGGGTEAFF. The CDR3 DNA reads as TGTGCCAGCAGCTTTGTTGGCGGGGGCACTGAAGCTTTCTTT.

The CDR3 sequence: CASRHRGLLYNEQFF. The CDR3 nucleotides read TGTGCCAGCAGACACCGGGGACTACTATACAATGAGCAGTTCTTC. The chain employs TRBV2 and TRBJ2-1, with 7 positions matching TRBD2. Germline V CDR1 and CDR2: SNHLY, FYNNEI. This CDR3 contains 15 residues. Trimming took 6 bases from V and 4 from J; bases not matched to a gene: 9.

This clone was observed a few times. V usage is TRBV30 and J usage is TRBJ2-5; 10 bases map to TRBD2. V shed 2 bases, J shed 2 bases, and the junction held 11 bases outside the gene matches. Germline-derived CDR1 and CDR2 are GTSNPN and SVGIG (reference sequence). This CDR3 comprises 17 residues. CDR3 sequence (DNA): TGTGCCTGGAGTAATCAGGCTAGCGGGGGTTCTCAAGAGACCCAGTACTTC. This encodes CAWSNQASGGSQETQYF.

This clone occurred a few times. The chain has TRBV27 and TRBJ1-1, with 12 bases identical to TRBD1. The CDR3 runs to 16 residues. Germline V gene data show CDR1 as MNHEY and CDR2 as SMNVEV (reference sequence). Unmatched junction bases numbered 7, after V lost 5 bases and J lost 3 bases. CDR3 nucleotide sequence: TGTGCCAGCAGTCCCGGGACAGGGGGCAGGGACACTGAAGCTTTCTTT. As protein: CASSPGTGGRDTEAFF.

The chain recombines TRBV7-2 with TRBJ2-1; the D gene is possibly TRBD2 (6 bases). The V gene lost 1 base and the J gene lost 5 bases, with 12 bases spanning the gap. The CDR3 loop spans 15 amino acids. Germline V gene sequence: CDR1 SGHTA, CDR2 FQGNSA. The CDR3 coding sequence is TGTGCCAGCAGCTTAGACGGCGGGACCCACAATGAGCAGTTCTTC. This gives the protein CASSLDGGTHNEQFF.

The chain links TRBV29-1 to TRBJ2-1; TRBD2 aligns across 9 bases. Trimming took 6 bases from V and 5 from J; bases not matched to a gene: 5. The CDR3 extends over 13 amino acids. The V gene's germline CDR1 is SQVTM and CDR2 ANQGSEA. The CDR3 bases are TGCAGCGTGGGAGCGGGAGGACACAATGAGCAGTTCTTC. It yields the protein CSVGAGGHNEQFF.

CDR3 in amino acids: CASSPLAQANYGYTF. Here the CDR3 DNA reads TGTGCCAGCAGTCCCCTCGCCCAAGCAAACTATGGCTACACCTTC. The genes are TRBV28 and TRBJ1-2; D is unclear. The CDR3 sequence is 15 residues long. Trimming cost V 5 bases and J 2 bases, with 15 bases left between them. From germline, CDR1 is MDHEN and CDR2 SYDVKM.

The chain employs TRBV9 and TRBJ2-1; 13 bases fit TRBD2. V gave up 2 bases and J gave up 6 bases; unmatched junction bases: 8. The CDR3 has 17 amino acids. CDR1 and CDR2 (germline): SGDLS, YYNGEE. The CDR3, as DNA: TGTGCCAGCAGCGTTACTAGCGGGGGGGCCTCGGGCAATGAGCAGTTCTTC. This codes for CASSVTSGGASGNEQFF.

This clone was recorded a few times. This chain uses TRBV5-4 with TRBJ1-2; D not resolved. Per the germline V gene, CDR1 is SGHNT and CDR2 is YYREEE (reference sequence). CDR3 length: 13 amino acids. V dropped 4 bases and J dropped 4 bases, with 11 bases sitting between them. CDR3 protein: CASSAEALYGYTF. The CDR3 DNA sequence: TGTGCCAGCAGCGCCGAGGCGCTCTATGGCTACACCTTC.

This clone came up a few times. The rearrangement uses TRBV11-3 and TRBJ2-1; possibly TRBD1 for D (5 bases). CDR3 length: 15 residues. With 2 bases removed from V and 0 bases from J, the gap between germline ends came to 8 bases. Germline-derived CDR1 and CDR2 are SGHNT and YENEEA. CDR3 residues: CASSLRGSSYNEQFF. The DNA for the CDR3 is TGTGCCAGCAGCTTAAGGGGAAGCTCCTACAATGAGCAGTTCTTC.

V usage is TRBV28 and J usage is TRBJ2-7; D is possibly TRBD1 (5 bases). CDR1 MDHEN and CDR2 SYDVKM come from the germline V gene. CDR3 length: 12 residues. V lost 5 bases, J lost 9 bases, and 14 bases lay in between. CDR3 amino acids: CASSIQGFGQYF. CDR3 bases: TGTGCCAGCAGTATTCAGGGTTTTGGGCAGTACTTC.

The CDR3 coding sequence is TGTGCCAGCAGTCCCACTGCCCCCCTCTATAATTCACCCCTCCACTTT. Translated, it gives CASSPTAPLYNSPLHF. This rearrangement joins TRBV7-6 to TRBJ1-6, with D uncertain. The CDR3 length is 16 residues. CDR1 and CDR2 (germline): SGHVS, FNYEAQ. With 6 bases removed from V and 3 bases from J, the gap between germline ends came to 15 bases.

The chain joins TRBV25-1 to TRBJ2-2; the D is unclear. V was clipped by 6 bases and J by 5 bases, with 10 bases between them. Germline CDR1 and CDR2: MGHDK and SYGVNS. This CDR3 has 13 amino acids. The CDR3 nucleotides read TGTGCCAGCAGCCACTTCGGGACCGGGGAGCTGTTTTTT. Translating gives CASSHFGTGELFF.

The V and J genes are TRBV19 and TRBJ2-7; D perhaps matches TRBD1 (9 bases). V lost 6 bases, J lost 0 bases, and 18 bases lay in between. The germline V gene has CDR1 LNHDA and CDR2 SQIVND (reference sequence). CDR3 length: 16 residues. The CDR3 loop reads CASSREGTGSSYEQYF. The DNA of the CDR3 is TGTGCCAGTAGCCGGGAGGGGACAGGGTCCTCCTACGAGCAGTACTTC.

V gene TRBV7-9 combines with J gene TRBJ2-7; 7 nucleotides match TRBD1. J gave up 4 bases and V 3 bases, and 9 bases lay outside the gene matches. Germline V CDR1 and CDR2: SEHNR, FQNEAQ (reference sequence). The CDR3 covers 15 residues. The CDR3 reads CASSLRVGQLYEQYF. As DNA, the CDR3 is TGTGCCAGCAGCTTGCGCGTGGGACAGTTATACGAGCAGTACTTC.

The chain combines TRBV7-9 with TRBJ2-3, with no clear D. The ends were cut back, 5 bases at V and 4 bases at J, with 7 bases in the middle. From germline, CDR1 is SEHNR and CDR2 FQNEAQ (reference sequence). The CDR3 spans 12 residues. CDR3 sequence: CASSPLSDTQYF. As DNA, the CDR3 is TGTGCCAGCAGCCCTCTTTCAGATACGCAGTATTTT.

This chain joins TRBV2 and TRBJ2-7; D remains ambiguous. The CDR3 is 10 amino acids. Per germline, CDR1 SNHLY and CDR2 FYNNEI. V lost 3 bases to trimming and J lost 6 bases, with 3 bases between them. The CDR3 reads CASSESEQYF. As DNA, the CDR3 is TGTGCCAGCAGTGAGAGCGAGCAGTACTTC.

The V call is TRBV9, the J call TRBJ2-7; TRBD1 aligns across 7 bases. Germline CDR1 reads SGDLS; CDR2 reads YYNGEE. Trimming at V came to 3 bases and at J to 5 bases, leaving 2 bases not matched to a gene. This CDR3 comprises 12 residues. DNA for the CDR3: TGTGCCAGCAGCGGACAGGGAGACGAGCAGTACTTC. Translation gives CASSGQGDEQYF.

The sample holds a few counts of this clone. The chain recombines TRBV10-1 with TRBJ2-1; the D gene is possibly TRBD2 (6 bases). CDR3 length: 16 amino acids. Germline values: CDR1 WNHNN, CDR2 SYGVQD (reference sequence). Trimming removed 6 bases at V and 3 bases at J, with 18 bases between. This chain's CDR3 is CASSGTEGSGYNEQFF. CDR3 in DNA: TGCGCCAGCAGCGGGACGGAGGGTTCCGGCTACAATGAGCAGTTCTTC.

The V gene is TRBV6-5, the J gene TRBJ2-7, with D perhaps matching TRBD1 (6 bases). Trimming shortened V by 6 bases and J by 0 bases, and 12 bases separated the two germline ends. The CDR3 sequence is 14 residues long. Per germline, CDR1 MNHEY and CDR2 SVGAGI. The CDR3 nucleotides are TGTGCCAGCAGCCCGGGACACCGCTCCTACGAGCAGTACTTC. It codes for CASSPGHRSYEQYF.

In this sample, this clone turned up a few times. The V and J genes are TRBV19 and TRBJ2-1, with TRBD2 as a possible D gene (5 bases). The CDR3 is 11 amino acids. With 9 bases removed from V and 7 bases from J, the gap between germline ends came to 10 bases. In germline, CDR1 is LNHDA, CDR2 SQIVND (reference sequence). CDR3 coding DNA: TGTGCCAGCGGGATCGGAAATGAGCAGTTCTTC. Amino acid sequence: CASGIGNEQFF.

The chain employs TRBV5-1 and TRBJ1-1, with 7 bases lining up with TRBD1. This CDR3 contains 16 residues. The junction had 13 bases not matched to a gene; V was cut back by 4 bases and J by 4 bases. Germline V CDR1 and CDR2: SGHRS, YFSETQ. The CDR3 spells CASSQNLGGKGTEAFF. CDR3 bases: TGCGCCAGCAGCCAAAACCTAGGGGGCAAGGGCACTGAAGCTTTCTTT.

The J gene is TRBJ1-1, the V gene TRBV7-2; D ambiguous. CDR3 length: 13 residues. V shed 6 bases and J shed 2 bases, with 10 bases lying between them. The germline gives CDR1 SGHTA, CDR2 FQGNSA. The CDR3 region is CASRFPVNTEAFF. The CDR3 coding sequence is TGTGCCAGCAGGTTTCCTGTAAACACTGAAGCTTTCTTT.

V and J are TRBV6-1 and TRBJ2-3, with unresolved D. The germline gives CDR1 MNHNS, CDR2 SASEGT. V was clipped by 7 bases and J by 3 bases, with 17 bases between them. The length of the CDR3 is 15 residues. The CDR3 DNA is TGTGCCAGCATAGTCAGCTGGGCGTCAACAGATACGCAGTATTTT. It is translated as CASIVSWASTDTQYF.

This clone was recorded once. The rearrangement joins TRBV9 to TRBJ2-1, with no clear D. CDR3 length: 18 residues. Trimming left V 3 bases short and J 2 bases short, with 21 bases between. Germline assignment: CDR1 SGDLS and CDR2 YYNGEE. In DNA, the CDR3 is TGTGCCAGCAGCGCGGAGACGGTGCTTGGTGCCCCCTACAATGAGCAGTTCTTC. Protein: CASSAETVLGAPYNEQFF.

The CDR3 region has the DNA TGTGCCAGCAGCTTGGCCGTGGGCCCCTACGAGCAGTACTTC. Translated: CASSLAVGPYEQYF. V usage is TRBV5-4 and J usage is TRBJ2-7; D is uncertain. Germline-derived CDR1 and CDR2 are SGHNT and YYREEE (reference sequence). This CDR3 comprises 14 residues. V lost 0 bases and J 2 bases, leaving 9 bases between the germline ends.